This T cell receptor beta chain derives from a study of spatial heterogeneity in lung cancer. The wider study: Unique TCR and UMI combinations averaged more than ten appearances each in raw reads.

Note on this clonotype: The target antigen is unknown.

Every TCR cDNA molecule bore its own unique molecular identifier. TCRdb re-analysed the 5' RACE reads in MiXCR, keeping a single row per CDR3 protein. Of more than 60,000 distinct CDR3 sequences listed, around 7.8% are singletons. Overall study findings and caveats: Blood carried ubiquitous expanded tumor TCRs more at resection than follow-up.

Time point: sample taken at primary tumor resection. Whole RNA obtained from tumor, nontumor lung or frozen PBMC underwent sequencing without sorting. The receptor comes from a male donor with early-stage non-small cell lung cancer. The sequenced sample was PBMCs, obtained at surgery.

Here the CDR3 reads CSARDATSGYEQYF. In DNA, the CDR3 is TGCAGTGCTAGAGATGCGACTAGCGGGTACGAGCAGTACTTC. The V and J genes are TRBV20-1 and TRBJ2-7; 10 bases agree with TRBD2. Trimming at V came to 0 bases and at J to 4 bases, leaving 3 bases not matched to a gene. Germline V CDR1 and CDR2: DFQATT, SNEGSKA (reference sequence). The length of the CDR3 is 14 residues.